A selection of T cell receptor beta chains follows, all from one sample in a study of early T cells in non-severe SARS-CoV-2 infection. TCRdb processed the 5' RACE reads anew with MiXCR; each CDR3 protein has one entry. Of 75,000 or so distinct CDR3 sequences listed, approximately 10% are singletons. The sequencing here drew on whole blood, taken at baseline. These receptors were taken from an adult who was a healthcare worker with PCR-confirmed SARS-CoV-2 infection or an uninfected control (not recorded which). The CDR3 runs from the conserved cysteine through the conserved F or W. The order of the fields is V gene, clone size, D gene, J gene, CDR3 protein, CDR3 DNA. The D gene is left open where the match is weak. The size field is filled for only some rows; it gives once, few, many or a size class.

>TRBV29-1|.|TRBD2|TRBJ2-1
CSVEGLAGVSYEQFF
TGCAGCGTTGAAGGGCTAGCGGGAGTCTCCTATGAGCAGTTCTTC
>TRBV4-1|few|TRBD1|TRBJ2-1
CASSRDRGPREQFF
TGCGCCAGCAGCCGGGACAGGGGGCCCCGGGAGCAGTTCTTC
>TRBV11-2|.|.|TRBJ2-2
CASSFGVELFF
TGTGCCAGCAGCTTTGGGGTGGAGCTGTTTTTT
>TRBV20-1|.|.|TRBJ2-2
CSASTAGIANTGELFF
TGCAGTGCTAGTACGGCGGGAATCGCGAACACCGGGGAGCTGTTTTTT
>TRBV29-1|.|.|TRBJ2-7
CSVDDGNSYEQYF
TGCAGCGTTGATGACGGGAACTCCTACGAGCAGTACTTC
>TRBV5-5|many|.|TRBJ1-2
CASSLVQGDGYTF
TGTGCCAGCAGCTTGGTACAGGGAGATGGCTACACCTTC
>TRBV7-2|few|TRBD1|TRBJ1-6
CASSLDPGGNSPLHF
TGTGCCAGCAGCTTAGATCCAGGGGGAAATTCACCCCTCCACTTT
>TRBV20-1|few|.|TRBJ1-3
CSARVQGYSENTIYF
TGCAGTGCTAGAGTCCAGGGCTACTCTGAAAACACCATATATTTT
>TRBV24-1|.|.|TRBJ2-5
CATSDPGRQETQYF
TGTGCCACCAGTGACCCGGGAAGGCAAGAGACCCAGTACTTC
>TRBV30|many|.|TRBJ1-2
CAWSHQRGGNALHTF
TGTGCCTGGAGCCATCAAAGGGGGGGGAACGCCCTCCACACCTTC
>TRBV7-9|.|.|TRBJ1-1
CASSFGQLKEAFF
TGTGCCAGCAGCTTCGGGCAGTTGAAAGAAGCTTTCTTT
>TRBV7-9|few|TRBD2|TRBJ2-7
CASSWSLAGEGEQYF
TGTGCCAGCAGCTGGAGTCTAGCGGGAGAGGGTGAGCAGTACTTC
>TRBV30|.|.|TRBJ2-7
CAWSRAVYEQYF
TGTGCCTGGAGTAGAGCAGTTTACGAGCAGTACTTC
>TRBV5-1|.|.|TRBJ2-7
CASSLDAAAYEQYF
TGCGCCAGCAGCTTGGATGCGGCCGCCTACGAGCAGTACTTC
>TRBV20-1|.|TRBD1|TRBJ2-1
CSATPDRGNEQFF
TGCAGTGCTACACCTGACAGGGGGAATGAGCAGTTCTTC
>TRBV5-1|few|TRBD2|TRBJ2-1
CASSWGLEGNEQFF
TGCGCCAGCAGCTGGGGACTAGAGGGTAATGAGCAGTTCTTC
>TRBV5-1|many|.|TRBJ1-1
CASSEDTGEAFF
TGCGCCAGCAGCGAGGACACCGGTGAAGCTTTCTTT